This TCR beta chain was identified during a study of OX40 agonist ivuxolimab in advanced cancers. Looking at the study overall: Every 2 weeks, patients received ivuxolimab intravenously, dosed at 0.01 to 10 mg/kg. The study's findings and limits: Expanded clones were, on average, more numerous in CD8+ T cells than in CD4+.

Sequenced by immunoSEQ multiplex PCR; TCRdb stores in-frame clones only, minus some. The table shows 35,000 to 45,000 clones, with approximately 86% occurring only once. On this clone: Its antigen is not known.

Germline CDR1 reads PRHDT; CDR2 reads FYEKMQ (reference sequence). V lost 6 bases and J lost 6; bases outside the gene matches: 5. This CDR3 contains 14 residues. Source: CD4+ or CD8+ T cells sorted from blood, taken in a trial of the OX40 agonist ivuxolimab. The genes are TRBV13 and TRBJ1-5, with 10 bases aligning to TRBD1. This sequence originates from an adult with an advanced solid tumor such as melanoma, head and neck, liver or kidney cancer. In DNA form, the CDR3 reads TGTGCCAGCAGTCCCGGGACAGGGGTTCAGCCCCAGCATTTT. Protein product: CASSPGTGVQPQHF.